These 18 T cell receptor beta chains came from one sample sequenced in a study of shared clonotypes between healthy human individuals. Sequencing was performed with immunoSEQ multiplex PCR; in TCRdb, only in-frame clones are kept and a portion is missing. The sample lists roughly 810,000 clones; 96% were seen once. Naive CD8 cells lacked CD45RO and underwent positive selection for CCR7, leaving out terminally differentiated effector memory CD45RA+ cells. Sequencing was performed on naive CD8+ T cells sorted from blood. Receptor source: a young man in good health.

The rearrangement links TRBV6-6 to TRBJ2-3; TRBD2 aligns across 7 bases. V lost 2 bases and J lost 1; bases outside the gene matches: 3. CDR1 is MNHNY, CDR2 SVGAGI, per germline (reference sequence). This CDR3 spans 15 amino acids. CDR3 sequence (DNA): TGTGCCAGCAGTTACGTGGCGGGAGGCACAGATACGCAGTATTTT. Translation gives CASSYVAGGTDTQYF.

The CDR3 DNA follows: TGTGCCAGCAGCCCCGCGGGGACGTCGGGAAGTGCTGGGGCCAACGTCCTGACTTTC. It specifies CASSPAGTSGSAGANVLTF. This chain links TRBV9 with TRBJ2-6; D may be TRBD2 (6 bases). Germline CDR1 SGDLS, CDR2 YYNGEE. Trimming removed 4 bases at V and 2 bases at J, with 22 bases between. The CDR3 has 19 amino acids.

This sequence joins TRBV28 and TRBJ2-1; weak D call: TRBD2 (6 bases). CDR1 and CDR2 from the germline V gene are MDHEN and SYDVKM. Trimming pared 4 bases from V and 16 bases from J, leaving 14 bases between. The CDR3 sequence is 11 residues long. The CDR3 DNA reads TGTGCCAGCAGTTCCCCAACGGGGGAATTCTTC. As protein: CASSSPTGEFF.

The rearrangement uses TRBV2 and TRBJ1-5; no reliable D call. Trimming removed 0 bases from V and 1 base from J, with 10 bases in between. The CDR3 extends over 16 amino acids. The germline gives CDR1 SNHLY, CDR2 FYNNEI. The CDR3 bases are TGTGCCAGCAGTGAAGCGCTTCAAGGCAGCAATCAGCCCCAGCATTTT. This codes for CASSEALQGSNQPQHF.

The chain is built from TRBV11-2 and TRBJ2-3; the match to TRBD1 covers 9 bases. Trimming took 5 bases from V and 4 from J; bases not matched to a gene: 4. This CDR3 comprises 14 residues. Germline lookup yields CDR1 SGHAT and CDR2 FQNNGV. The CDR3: CASSQGQGPDTQYF. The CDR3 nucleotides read TGTGCCAGCAGCCAAGGACAGGGGCCAGATACGCAGTATTTT.

CDR3 amino acids: CASSPGTGSLSETQYF. DNA for the CDR3: TGTGCCAGCAGCCCCGGGACAGGGTCCCTCTCTGAGACCCAGTACTTC. The gene calls are TRBV11-3 and TRBJ2-5, with 9 bases identical to TRBD1. Trimming removed 5 bases from V and 5 bases from J; junction bases left unmatched: 12. The germline gives CDR1 SGHNT, CDR2 YENEEA. This CDR3 contains 16 residues.

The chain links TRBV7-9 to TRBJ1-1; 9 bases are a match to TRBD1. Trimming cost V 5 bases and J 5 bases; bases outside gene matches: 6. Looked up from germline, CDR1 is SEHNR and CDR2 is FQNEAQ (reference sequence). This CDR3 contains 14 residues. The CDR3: CASSPRQGGTEAFF. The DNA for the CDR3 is TGTGCCAGCAGCCCGAGACAGGGGGGGACTGAAGCTTTCTTT.

The CDR3 nucleotides read TGTGCCAGCAGTTACTCGACAGGTTTGGGTGAGCAGTTCTTC. Amino acid sequence: CASSYSTGLGEQFF. The rearrangement links TRBV6-5 to TRBJ2-1, with D tentatively TRBD1 (6 bases). The germline V gene has CDR1 MNHEY and CDR2 SVGAGI. The CDR3 sequence is 14 residues long. The V end lost 0 bases, the J end lost 9 bases, and 12 bases lay between the germline ends.

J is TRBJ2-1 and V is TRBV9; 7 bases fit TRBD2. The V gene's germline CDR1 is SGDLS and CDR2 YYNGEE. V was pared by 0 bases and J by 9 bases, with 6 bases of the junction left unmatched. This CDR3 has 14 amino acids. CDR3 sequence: CASSVVAGGTEQFF. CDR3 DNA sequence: TGTGCCAGCAGCGTAGTAGCGGGCGGCACTGAGCAGTTCTTC.

The CDR3 DNA follows: TGTGCCAGCAGCCTCGGGAGATCGGATAACGAGCAGTACTTC. Its translation: CASSLGRSDNEQYF. The rearrangement links TRBV13 to TRBJ2-7; D might be TRBD2 (6 bases). From germline, CDR1 is PRHDT and CDR2 FYEKMQ (reference sequence). Trimming left V 5 bases short and J 5 bases short, with 16 bases between. The CDR3 loop spans 14 amino acids.

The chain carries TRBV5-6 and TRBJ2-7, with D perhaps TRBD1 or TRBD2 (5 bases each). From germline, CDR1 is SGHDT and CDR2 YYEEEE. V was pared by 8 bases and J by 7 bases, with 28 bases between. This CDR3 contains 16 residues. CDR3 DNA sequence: TGTGCCAGATCCTCACCTCCGGGACCAGGCCTGGGTGAGCAGTACTTC. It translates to CARSSPPGPGLGEQYF. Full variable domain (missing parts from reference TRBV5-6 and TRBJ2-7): DAGVTQSPTHLIKTRGQQVTLRCSPKSGHDTVSWYQQALGQGPQFIFQYYEEEERQRGNFPDRFSGHQFPNYSSELNVNALLLGDSALYLCARSSPPGPGLGEQYFGPGTRLTVT.

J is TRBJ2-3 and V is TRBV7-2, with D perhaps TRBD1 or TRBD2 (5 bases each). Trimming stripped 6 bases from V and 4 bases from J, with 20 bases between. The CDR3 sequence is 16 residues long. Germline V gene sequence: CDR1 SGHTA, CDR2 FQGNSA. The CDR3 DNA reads TGTGCCAGCAGTCTACTTGGGGGAAGAATCCCAGATACGCAGTATTTT. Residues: CASSLLGGRIPDTQYF.

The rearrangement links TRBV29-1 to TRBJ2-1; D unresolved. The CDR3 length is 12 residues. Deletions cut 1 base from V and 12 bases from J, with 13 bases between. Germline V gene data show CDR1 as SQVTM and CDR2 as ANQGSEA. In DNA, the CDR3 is TGCAGCGTTGAAGGTACGGCCCCGCGGCAGTTCTTC. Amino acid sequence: CSVEGTAPRQFF.

CDR3: CASSFLGQGNEQYF. The CDR3 DNA follows: TGTGCCAGCAGCTTTTTAGGACAGGGGAACGAGCAGTACTTC. The V and J genes are TRBV5-4 and TRBJ2-7; TRBD1 aligns across 9 bases. Trimming took 2 bases from V and 5 from J; bases not matched to a gene: 5. The CDR3 is 14 residues long. Per the germline V gene, CDR1 is SGHNT and CDR2 is YYREEE (reference sequence).

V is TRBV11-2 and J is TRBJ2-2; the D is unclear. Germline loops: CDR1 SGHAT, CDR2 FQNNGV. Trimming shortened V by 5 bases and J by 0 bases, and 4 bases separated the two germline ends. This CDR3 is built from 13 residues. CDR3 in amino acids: CASSRANTGELFF. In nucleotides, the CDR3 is TGTGCCAGCAGCAGGGCGAACACCGGGGAGCTGTTTTTT.

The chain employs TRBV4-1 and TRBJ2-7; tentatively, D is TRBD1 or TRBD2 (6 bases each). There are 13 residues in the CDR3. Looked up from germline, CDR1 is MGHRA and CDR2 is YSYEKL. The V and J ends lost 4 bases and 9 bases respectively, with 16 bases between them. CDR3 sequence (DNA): TGCGCCAGCAGCCCGAGGGGGGATTATGGGCAGTACTTC. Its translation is CASSPRGDYGQYF.

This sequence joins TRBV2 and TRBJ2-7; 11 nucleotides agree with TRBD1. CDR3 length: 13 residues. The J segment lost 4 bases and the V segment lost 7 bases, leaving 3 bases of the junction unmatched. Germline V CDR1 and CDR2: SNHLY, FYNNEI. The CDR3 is CASTGTGGYEQYF. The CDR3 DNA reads TGTGCCAGCACTGGGACAGGGGGTTACGAGCAGTACTTC.

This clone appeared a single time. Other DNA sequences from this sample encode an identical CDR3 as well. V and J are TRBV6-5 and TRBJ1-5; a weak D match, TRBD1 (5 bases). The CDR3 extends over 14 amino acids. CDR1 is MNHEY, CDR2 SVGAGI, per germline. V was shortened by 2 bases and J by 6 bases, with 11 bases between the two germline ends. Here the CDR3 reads CASSYGQGGQPQHF. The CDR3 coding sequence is TGTGCCAGCAGTTACGGGCAGGGAGGTCAGCCCCAGCATTTT.